This entry lists 8 T cell receptor beta chains sequenced from one sample in a study of regulatory T cells in long-lasting Graves disease. Time point defined: newly diagnosed GD, antithyroid drugs for less than 3 months. RNA extracted from PBMCs served as the sequencing template. Libraries of TCR beta came from iRepertoire HTBI primers plus Arm-PCR of CDR3 regions. Each CDR3 protein is one row after TCRdb ran MiXCR on the multiplex PCR reads. The profile covers approximately 540,000 distinct CDR3 sequences, with 12% appearing a single time and around 10% taken by the ten largest. The data also belong to a second study, concerning T cells in Graves' hyperthyroidism and ophthalmopathy.

The sample here was peripheral blood mononuclear cells (PBMCs), taken at new diagnosis, from a patient treated with antithyroid drugs. These receptors came from a woman aged 30 to 39 with Graves disease.

V is TRBV3-1 and J is TRBJ2-5; a weak D match, TRBD2 (5 bases). This CDR3 spans 14 amino acids. Per the germline V gene, CDR1 is LGHDT and CDR2 is YNNKEL (reference sequence). Deletions cut 0 bases from V and 5 bases from J, with 10 bases between. Here the CDR3 reads CASSQEGWRETQYF. CDR3 in DNA: TGTGCCAGCAGCCAAGAGGGGTGGAGGGAGACCCAGTACTTC.

This clonotype was found many times. The chain is built from TRBV6-2 or TRBV6-3 and TRBJ2-1; TRBD1 is a possible D gene (5 bases). CDR3 length: 14 residues. V was trimmed by 5 bases and J by 5 bases, leaving 13 bases between them. From germline, CDR1 is MNHEY and CDR2 SVGEGT. In DNA, the CDR3 is TGTGCCAGCAGTATACTGGACAACAACAATGAGCAGTTCTTC. This encodes CASSILDNNNEQFF.

The rearrangement joins TRBV7-9 to TRBJ1-1; D is undetermined. The CDR3 has 15 amino acids. V gave up 5 bases and J gave up 1 base, with 14 bases separating them. The V gene's germline CDR1 is SEHNR and CDR2 FQNEAQ (reference sequence). Here the CDR3 DNA reads TGTGCCAGCAGCCCCCGACGCATGGGGAACACTGAAGCTTTCTTT. Protein product: CASSPRRMGNTEAFF.

The rearrangement joins TRBV10-3 to TRBJ2-1; 12 nucleotides line up with TRBD2. The CDR3 covers 15 residues. The V and J ends lost 5 bases and 3 bases, in that order; junction bases with no gene match: 2. Germline CDR1 reads ENHRY; CDR2 reads SYGVKD. DNA of the CDR3: TGTGCCATCAGTCGACTAGCGGGGGACTACAATGAGCAGTTCTTC. As protein: CAISRLAGDYNEQFF.

This clonotype was observed at least ten times. This chain joins TRBV19 and TRBJ2-7; 13 nucleotides agree with TRBD2. Germline V gene sequence: CDR1 LNHDA, CDR2 SQIVND (reference sequence). The CDR3 totals 15 residues. Trimming at V came to 4 bases and at J to 2 bases, leaving 2 bases not matched to a gene. This chain's CDR3 is CASSKGLAGPYEQYF. The CDR3 coding sequence is TGTGCCAGTAGTAAGGGACTAGCGGGGCCCTACGAGCAGTACTTC.

A word on this clonotype: The junction does not match germline at one end; this may be a read error. The gene calls are TRBV11-2 and TRBJ1-1; TRBD1 is a possible D gene (6 bases). The germline CDR1 and CDR2 sequences are SGHAT and FQNNGV. This CDR3 spans 12 amino acids. The CDR3 spells CASSLGEGEESF. The CDR3 DNA reads as TGTGCCAGCAGCTTGGGGGAGGGGGAAGAAAGCTTT.

This clonotype was observed at least ten times. V is TRBV6-2 or TRBV6-3 and J is TRBJ2-7; D call uncertain. Germline-derived CDR1 and CDR2 are MNHEY and SVGEGT. The CDR3 contains 13 residues. V was shortened by 0 bases and J by 6 bases, with 9 bases between the two germline ends. CDR3 loop: CASSYSVEREQYF. The CDR3 nucleotides are TGTGCCAGCAGTTACTCCGTCGAGCGCGAGCAGTACTTC.

This clonotype was seen at least ten times. The V and J genes are TRBV3-1 and TRBJ1-1, with D perhaps matching TRBD1 (5 bases). The CDR3 consists of 17 residues. V lost 0 bases and J 1 base, leaving 15 bases between the germline ends. CDR1 LGHDT and CDR2 YNNKEL come from the germline V gene (reference sequence). CDR3 sequence: CASSQDGRTNRNTEAFF. The CDR3 DNA reads TGTGCCAGCAGCCAAGATGGTAGGACAAATAGGAACACTGAAGCTTTCTTT. The entire variable domain, with the rest obtained from reference TRBV3-1 and TRBJ1-1, is as follows: DTAVSQTPKYLVTQMGNDKSIKCEQNLGHDTMYWYKQDSKKFLKIMFSYNNKELIINETVPNRFSPKSPDKAHLNLHINSLELGDSAVYFCASSQDGRTNRNTEAFFGQGTRLTVV.